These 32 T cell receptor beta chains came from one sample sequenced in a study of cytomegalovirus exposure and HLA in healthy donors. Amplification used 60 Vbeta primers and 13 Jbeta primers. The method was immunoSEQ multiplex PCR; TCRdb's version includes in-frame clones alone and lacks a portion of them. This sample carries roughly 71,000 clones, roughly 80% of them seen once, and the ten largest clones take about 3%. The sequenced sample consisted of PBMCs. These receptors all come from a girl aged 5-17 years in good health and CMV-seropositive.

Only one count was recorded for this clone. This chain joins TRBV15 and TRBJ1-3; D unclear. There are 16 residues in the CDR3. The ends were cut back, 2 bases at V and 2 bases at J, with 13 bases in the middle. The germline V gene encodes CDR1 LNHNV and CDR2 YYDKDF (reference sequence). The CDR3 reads CATSRIQERTGNTIYF. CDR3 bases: TGTGCCACCAGCAGAATCCAAGAGCGGACTGGAAACACCATATATTTT.

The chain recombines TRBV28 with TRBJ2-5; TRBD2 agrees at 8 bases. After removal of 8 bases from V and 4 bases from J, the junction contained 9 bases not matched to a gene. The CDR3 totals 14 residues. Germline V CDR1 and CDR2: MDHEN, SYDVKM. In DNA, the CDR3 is TGTGCCAGCCTTGGAAGCGGGAGTAGAGAGACCCAGTACTTC. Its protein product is CASLGSGSRETQYF.

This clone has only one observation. The CDR3 nucleotides are TGTGCCAGCAGTTATGACTCTTCCTACGAGCAGTACTTC. Translating it yields CASSYDSSYEQYF. The chain is built from TRBV6-6 and TRBJ2-7, with D hard to call. Germline-derived CDR1 and CDR2 are MNHNY and SVGAGI (reference sequence). The V end lost 3 bases, the J end lost 1 base, and 7 bases lay between the germline ends. CDR3 size: 13 residues.

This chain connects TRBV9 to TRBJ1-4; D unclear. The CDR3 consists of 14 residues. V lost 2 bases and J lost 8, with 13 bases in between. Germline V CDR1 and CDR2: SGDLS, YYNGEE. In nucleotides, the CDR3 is TGTGCCAGCAGCGTGGACCGAGGGCCAGAAAAACTGTTTTTT. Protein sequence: CASSVDRGPEKLFF.

The CDR3 spells CASSTLGGQRWSPLHF. As DNA, the CDR3 is TGTGCCAGTAGTACCCTCGGAGGGCAGAGGTGGTCACCCCTCCACTTT. The gene calls are TRBV19 and TRBJ1-6; D gene uncertain. Germline CDR1 LNHDA, CDR2 SQIVND (reference sequence). This CDR3 is 16 amino acids long. V gave up 4 bases and J gave up 10 bases, with 20 bases separating them.

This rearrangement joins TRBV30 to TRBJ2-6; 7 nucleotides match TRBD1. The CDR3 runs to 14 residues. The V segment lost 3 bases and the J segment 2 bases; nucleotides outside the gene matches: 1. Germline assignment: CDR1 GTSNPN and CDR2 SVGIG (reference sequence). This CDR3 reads CAWSTGAGANVLTF. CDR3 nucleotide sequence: TGTGCCTGGAGCACAGGGGCTGGGGCCAACGTCCTGACTTTC.

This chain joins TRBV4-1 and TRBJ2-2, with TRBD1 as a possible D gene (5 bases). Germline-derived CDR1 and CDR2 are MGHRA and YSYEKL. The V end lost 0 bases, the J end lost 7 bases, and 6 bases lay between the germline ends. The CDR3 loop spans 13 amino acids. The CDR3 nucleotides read TGCGCCAGCAGCCAAGAAGGGGACGGGGAGCTGTTTTTT. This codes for CASSQEGDGELFF.

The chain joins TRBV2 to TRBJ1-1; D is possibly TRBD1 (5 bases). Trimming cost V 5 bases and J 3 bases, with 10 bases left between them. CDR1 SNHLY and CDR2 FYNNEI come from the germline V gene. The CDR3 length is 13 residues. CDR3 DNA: TGTGCCAGCAGTTCTGGACAAGACACTGAAGCTTTCTTT. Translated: CASSSGQDTEAFF.

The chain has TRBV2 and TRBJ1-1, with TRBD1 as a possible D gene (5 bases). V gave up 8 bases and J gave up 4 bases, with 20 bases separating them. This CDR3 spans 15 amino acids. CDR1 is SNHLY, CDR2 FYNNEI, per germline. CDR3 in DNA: TGTGCCAGCCGAGGGGCAGGGTGGGACTCCACTGAAGCTTTCTTT. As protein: CASRGAGWDSTEAFF.

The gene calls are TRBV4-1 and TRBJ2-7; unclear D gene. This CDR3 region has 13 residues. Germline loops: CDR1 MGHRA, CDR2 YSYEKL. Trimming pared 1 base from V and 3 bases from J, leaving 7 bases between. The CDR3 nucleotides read TGCGCCAGCAGCCAAGCGGAGAGCTACGAGCAGTACTTC. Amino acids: CASSQAESYEQYF.

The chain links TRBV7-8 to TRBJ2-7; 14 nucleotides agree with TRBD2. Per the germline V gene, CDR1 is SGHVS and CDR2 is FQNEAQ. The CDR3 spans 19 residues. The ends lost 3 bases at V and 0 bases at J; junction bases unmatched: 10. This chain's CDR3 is CASSLRARGLAGASYEQYF. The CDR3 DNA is TGTGCCAGCAGCTTGCGAGCCAGGGGACTAGCGGGGGCCTCCTACGAGCAGTACTTC.

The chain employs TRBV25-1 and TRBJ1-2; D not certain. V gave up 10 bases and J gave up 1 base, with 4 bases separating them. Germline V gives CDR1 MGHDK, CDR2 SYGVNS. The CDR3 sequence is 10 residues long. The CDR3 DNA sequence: TGTGCCACCTTTAACTATGGCTACACCTTC. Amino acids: CATFNYGYTF.

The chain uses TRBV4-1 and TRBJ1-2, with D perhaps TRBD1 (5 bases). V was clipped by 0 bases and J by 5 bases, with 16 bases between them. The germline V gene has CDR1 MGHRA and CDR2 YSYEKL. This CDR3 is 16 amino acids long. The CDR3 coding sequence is TGCGCCAGCAGCCAAGAGGCGGACACCATTGGGTATGGCTACACCTTC. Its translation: CASSQEADTIGYGYTF.

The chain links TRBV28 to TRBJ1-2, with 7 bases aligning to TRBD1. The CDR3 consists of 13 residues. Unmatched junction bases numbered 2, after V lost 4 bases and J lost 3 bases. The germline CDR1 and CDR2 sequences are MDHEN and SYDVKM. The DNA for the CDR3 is TGTGCCAGCAGTTCGACAGGGTACTATGGCTACACCTTC. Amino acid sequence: CASSSTGYYGYTF.

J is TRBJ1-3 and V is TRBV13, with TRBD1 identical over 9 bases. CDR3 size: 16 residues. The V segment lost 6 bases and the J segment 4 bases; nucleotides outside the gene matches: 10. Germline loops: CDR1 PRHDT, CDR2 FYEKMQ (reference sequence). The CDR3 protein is CASSTADRGKGNTIYF. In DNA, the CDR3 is TGTGCCAGCAGTACTGCAGACAGGGGGAAAGGAAACACCATATATTTT.

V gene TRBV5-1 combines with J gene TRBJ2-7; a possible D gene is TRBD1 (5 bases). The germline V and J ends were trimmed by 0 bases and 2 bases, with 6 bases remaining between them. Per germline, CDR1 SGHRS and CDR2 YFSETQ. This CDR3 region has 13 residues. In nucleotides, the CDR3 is TGCGCCAGCAGCTTGGAACAGGCCTACGAGCAGTACTTC. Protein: CASSLEQAYEQYF.

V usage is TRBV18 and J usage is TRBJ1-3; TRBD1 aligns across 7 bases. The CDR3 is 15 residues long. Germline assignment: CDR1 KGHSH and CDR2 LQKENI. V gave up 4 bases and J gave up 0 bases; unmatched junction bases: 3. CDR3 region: CASSRDRASGNTIYF. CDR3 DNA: TGTGCCAGCTCACGGGACAGAGCCTCTGGAAACACCATATATTTT.

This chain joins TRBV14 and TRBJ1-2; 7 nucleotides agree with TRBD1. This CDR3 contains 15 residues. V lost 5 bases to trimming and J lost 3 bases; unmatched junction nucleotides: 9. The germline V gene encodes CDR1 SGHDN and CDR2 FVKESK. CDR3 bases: TGTGCCAGCAGCTCCGTGAGGGGGCCGGACTATGGCTACACCTTC. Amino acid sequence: CASSSVRGPDYGYTF.

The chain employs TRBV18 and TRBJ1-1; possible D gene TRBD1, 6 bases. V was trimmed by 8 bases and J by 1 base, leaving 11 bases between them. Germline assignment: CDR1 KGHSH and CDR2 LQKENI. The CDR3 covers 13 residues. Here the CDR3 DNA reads TGTGCCAGCCGTCAGGGGAGGAACACTGAAGCTTTCTTT. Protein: CASRQGRNTEAFF.

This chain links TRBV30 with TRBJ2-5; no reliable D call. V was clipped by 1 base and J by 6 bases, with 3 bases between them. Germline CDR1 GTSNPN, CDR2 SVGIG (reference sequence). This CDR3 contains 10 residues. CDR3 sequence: CAWSGKTQYF. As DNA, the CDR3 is TGTGCCTGGAGTGGTAAGACCCAGTACTTC. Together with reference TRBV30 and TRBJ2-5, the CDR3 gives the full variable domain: SQTIHQWPATLVQPVGSPLSLECTVEGTSNPNLYWYRQAAGRGLQLLFYSVGIGQISSEVPQNLSASRPQDRQFILSSKKLLLSDSGFYLCAWSGKTQYFGPGTRLLVL.

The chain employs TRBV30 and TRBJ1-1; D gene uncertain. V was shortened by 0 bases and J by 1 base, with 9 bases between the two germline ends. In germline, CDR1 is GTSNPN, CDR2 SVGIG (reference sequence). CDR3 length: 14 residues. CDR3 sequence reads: CAWSVRLWNTEAFF. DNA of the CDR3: TGTGCCTGGAGTGTAAGACTGTGGAACACTGAAGCTTTCTTT.

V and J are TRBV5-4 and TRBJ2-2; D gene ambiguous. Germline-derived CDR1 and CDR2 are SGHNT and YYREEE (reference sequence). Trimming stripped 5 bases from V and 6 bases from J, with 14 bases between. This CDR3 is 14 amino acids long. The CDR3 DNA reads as TGTGCCAGCAGATACAATCTTGGGCCCGGGGAGCTGTTTTTT. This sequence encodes CASRYNLGPGELFF.

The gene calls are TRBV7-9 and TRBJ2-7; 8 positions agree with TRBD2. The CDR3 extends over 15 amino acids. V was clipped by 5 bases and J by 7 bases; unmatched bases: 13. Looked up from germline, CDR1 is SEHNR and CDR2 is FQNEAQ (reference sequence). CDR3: CASSARTSSSLEQYF. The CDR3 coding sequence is TGTGCCAGCAGCGCGAGGACTAGCAGCTCTCTGGAGCAGTACTTC.

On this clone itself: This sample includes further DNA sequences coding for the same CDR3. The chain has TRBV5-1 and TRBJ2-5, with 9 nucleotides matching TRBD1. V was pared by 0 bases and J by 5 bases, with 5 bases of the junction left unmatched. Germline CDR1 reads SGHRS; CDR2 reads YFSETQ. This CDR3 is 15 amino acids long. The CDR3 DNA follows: TGCGCCAGCAGCTTGGGGGGACAGGGAGGGGAGACCCAGTACTTC. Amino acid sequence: CASSLGGQGGETQYF. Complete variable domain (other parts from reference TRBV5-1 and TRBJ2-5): KAGVTQTPRYLIKTRGQQVTLSCSPISGHRSVSWYQQTPGQGLQFLFEYFSETQRNKGNFPGRFSGRQFSNSRSEMNVSTLELGDSALYLCASSLGGQGGETQYFGPGTRLLVL.

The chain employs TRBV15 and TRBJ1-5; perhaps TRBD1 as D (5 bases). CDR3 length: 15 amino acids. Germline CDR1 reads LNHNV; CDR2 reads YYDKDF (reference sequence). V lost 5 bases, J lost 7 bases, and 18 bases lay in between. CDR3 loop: CATSRSQGGGQPQHF. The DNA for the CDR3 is TGTGCCACCAGCCGAAGCCAGGGAGGCGGACAGCCCCAGCATTTT.

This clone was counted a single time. As DNA, the CDR3 is TGTGCCAGCAGCTTGGGGGGAGGAACTGAAGCTTTCTTT. This codes for CASSLGGGTEAFF. This rearrangement joins TRBV5-6 to TRBJ1-1, with D uncertain. CDR1 SGHDT and CDR2 YYEEEE come from the germline V gene. The CDR3 covers 13 residues. Trimming pared 0 bases from V and 5 bases from J, leaving 8 bases between.

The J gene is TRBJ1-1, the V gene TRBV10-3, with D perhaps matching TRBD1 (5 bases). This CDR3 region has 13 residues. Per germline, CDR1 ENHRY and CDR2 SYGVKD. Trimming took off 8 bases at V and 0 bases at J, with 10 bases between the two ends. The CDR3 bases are TGTGCCATCTGTCCAGGGATGAACACTGAAGCTTTCTTT. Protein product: CAICPGMNTEAFF.

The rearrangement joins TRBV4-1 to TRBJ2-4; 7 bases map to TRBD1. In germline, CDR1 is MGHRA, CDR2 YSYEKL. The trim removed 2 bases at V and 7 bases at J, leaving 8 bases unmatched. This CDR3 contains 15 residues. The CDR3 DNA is TGCGCCAGCAGCCAACCACCGACAGGGCCGAACATTCAGTACTTC. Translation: CASSQPPTGPNIQYF.

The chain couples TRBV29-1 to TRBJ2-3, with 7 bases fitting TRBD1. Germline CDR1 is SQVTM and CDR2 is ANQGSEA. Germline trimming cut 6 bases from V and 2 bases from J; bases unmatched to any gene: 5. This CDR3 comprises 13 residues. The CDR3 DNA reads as TGCAGCGTGCAGGGACAGCTCACAGATACGCAGTATTTT. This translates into CSVQGQLTDTQYF.

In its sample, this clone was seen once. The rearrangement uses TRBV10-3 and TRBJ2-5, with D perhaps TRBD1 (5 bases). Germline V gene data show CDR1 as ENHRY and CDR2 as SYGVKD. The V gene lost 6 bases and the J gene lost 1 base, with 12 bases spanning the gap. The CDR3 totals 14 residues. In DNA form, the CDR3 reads TGTGCCATCAGGGGGCAGGCGACCCAAGAGACCCAGTACTTC. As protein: CAIRGQATQETQYF.

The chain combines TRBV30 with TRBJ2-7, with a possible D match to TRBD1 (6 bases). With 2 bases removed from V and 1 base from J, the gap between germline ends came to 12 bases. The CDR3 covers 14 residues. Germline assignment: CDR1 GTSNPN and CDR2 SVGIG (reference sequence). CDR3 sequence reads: CAWSTGQGSYEQYF. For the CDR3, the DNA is TGTGCCTGGAGTACCGGTCAGGGGTCCTACGAGCAGTACTTC. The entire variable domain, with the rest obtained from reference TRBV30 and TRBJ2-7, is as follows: SQTIHQWPATLVQPVGSPLSLECTVEGTSNPNLYWYRQAAGRGLQLLFYSVGIGQISSEVPQNLSASRPQDRQFILSSKKLLLSDSGFYLCAWSTGQGSYEQYFGPGTRLTVT.

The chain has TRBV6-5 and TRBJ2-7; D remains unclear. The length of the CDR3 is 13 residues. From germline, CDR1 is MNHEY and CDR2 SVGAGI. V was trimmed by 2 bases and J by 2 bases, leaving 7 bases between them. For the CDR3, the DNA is TGTGCCAGCAGTTACAAGGAGACCTACGAGCAGTACTTC. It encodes CASSYKETYEQYF.